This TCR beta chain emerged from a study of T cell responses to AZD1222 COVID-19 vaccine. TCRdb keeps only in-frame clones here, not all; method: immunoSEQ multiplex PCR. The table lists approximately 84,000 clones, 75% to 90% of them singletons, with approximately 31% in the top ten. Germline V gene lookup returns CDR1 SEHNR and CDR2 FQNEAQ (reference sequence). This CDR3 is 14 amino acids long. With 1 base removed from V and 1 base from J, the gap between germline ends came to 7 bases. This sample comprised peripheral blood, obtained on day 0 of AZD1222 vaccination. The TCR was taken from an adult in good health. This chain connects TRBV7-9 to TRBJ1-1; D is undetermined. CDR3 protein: CASSLVSGNTEAFF. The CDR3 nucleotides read TGTGCCAGCAGCTTAGTGTCAGGGAACACTGAAGCTTTCTTT.